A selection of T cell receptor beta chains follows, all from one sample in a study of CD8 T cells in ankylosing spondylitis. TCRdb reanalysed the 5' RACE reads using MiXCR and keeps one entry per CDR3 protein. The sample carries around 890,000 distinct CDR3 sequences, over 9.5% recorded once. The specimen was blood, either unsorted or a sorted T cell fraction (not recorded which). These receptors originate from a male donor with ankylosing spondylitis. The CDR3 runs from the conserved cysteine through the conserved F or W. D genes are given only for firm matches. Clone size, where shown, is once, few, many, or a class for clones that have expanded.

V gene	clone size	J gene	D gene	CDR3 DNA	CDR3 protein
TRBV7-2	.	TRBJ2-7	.	TGTGCCAGCAGCCCCGCCCCGTGGGCACGGGAGCAGTACTTC	CASSPAPWAREQYF
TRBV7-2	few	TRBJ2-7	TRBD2	TGTGCCAGCAGCTCCGGACTAGCGGCCTCCTACGAGCAGTACTTC	CASSSGLAASYEQYF
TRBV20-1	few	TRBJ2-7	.	TGCAGTGCGCGCGTCGGGGTCTACGAGCAGTACTTC	CSARVGVYEQYF
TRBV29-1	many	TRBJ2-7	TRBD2	TGCAGCGCAAAGGGACAGTTAGCGGGGGGAAGCTCCTACGAGCAGTACTTC	CSAKGQLAGGSSYEQYF
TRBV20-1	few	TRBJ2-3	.	TGCAGTGCCACCGGGACACCCACAGATACGCAGTATTTT	CSATGTPTDTQYF
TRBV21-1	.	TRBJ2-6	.	TGTGCCAGCAGCAAAGAACCGCATGCGATCTCTGGGGCCAACGTCCTGACTTTC	CASSKEPHAISGANVLTF
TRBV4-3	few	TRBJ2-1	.	TGCGCCAGCAGCCAACTAGCTGGGGGGAATGAGCAGTTCTTC	CASSQLAGGNEQFF
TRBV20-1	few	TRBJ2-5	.	TGCAGTGCTAGGTGGGGGGCGTACCAAGAGACCCAGTACTTC	CSARWGAYQETQYF
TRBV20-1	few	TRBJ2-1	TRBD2	TGCAGTGCCGGACCGTCTAGCGGAGGAGGGTACAATGAGCAGTTCTTC	CSAGPSSGGGYNEQFF
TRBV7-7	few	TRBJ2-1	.	TGTGCTAGCAGCTGGGGGACGGTGGCCTACAATGAGCAGTTCTTC	CASSWGTVAYNEQFF
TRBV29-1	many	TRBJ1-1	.	TGCAGCGCAGAAACCTACCGGGCCACGGGTGAAGCTTTCTTT	CSAETYRATGEAFF
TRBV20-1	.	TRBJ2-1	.	TGCAGTGCTAGAGATCTACTAGCAAGGGGCTCCTACAATGAGCAGTTCTTC	CSARDLLARGSYNEQFF
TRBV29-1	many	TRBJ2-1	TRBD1	TGCAGCGCCCCGGGACAGGCGTCCTACAATGAGCAGTTCTTC	CSAPGQASYNEQFF
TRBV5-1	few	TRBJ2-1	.	TGCGCCAGCAGCTTCGACACCCACTCCTACAATGAGCAGTTCTTC	CASSFDTHSYNEQFF
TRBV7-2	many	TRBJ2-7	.	TGTGCCAGCACTTCGCCCGGGGGACGGAGTTCCTACGAGCAGTACTTC	CASTSPGGRSSYEQYF
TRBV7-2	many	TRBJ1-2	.	TGTGCCAGCAGCTCTTTAGGGTTCTATGGCTACACCTTC	CASSSLGFYGYTF
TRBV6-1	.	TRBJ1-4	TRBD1	TGTTCCAGCAGTGACAGGGGAGATGAAAAACTGTTTTTT	CSSSDRGDEKLFF
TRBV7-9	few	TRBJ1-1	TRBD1	TGTGCCAGCAGCTTTTCCAGGGGGTCCACTGAAGCTTTCTTT	CASSFSRGSTEAFF
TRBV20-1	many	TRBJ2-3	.	TGCAGTGCTGCCCCCCGGGCAGATACGCAGTATTTT	CSAAPRADTQYF
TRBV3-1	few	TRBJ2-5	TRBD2	TGTGCCAGCAGCCATTCGGGGGGAGGGGATGGCGGGACCCAGTACTTC	CASSHSGGGDGGTQYF